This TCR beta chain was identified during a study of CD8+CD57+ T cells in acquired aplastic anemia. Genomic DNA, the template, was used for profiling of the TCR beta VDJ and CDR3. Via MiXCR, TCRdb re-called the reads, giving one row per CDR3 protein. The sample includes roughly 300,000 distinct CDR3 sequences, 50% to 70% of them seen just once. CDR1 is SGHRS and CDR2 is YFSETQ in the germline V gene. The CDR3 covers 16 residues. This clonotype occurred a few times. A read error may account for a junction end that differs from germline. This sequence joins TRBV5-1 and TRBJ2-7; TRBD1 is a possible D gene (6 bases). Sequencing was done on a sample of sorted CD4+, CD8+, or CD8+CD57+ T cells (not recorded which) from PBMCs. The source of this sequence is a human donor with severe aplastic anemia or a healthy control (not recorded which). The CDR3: CASSRSATGNTGELYF. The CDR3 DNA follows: TGCGCCAGCAGCCGGAGCGCGACAGGAAACACCGGGGAGCTGTACTTC. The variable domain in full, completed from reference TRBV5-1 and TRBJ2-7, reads KAGVTQTPRYLIKTRGQQVTLSCSPISGHRSVSWYQQTPGQGLQFLFEYFSETQRNKGNFPGRFSGRQFSNSRSEMNVSTLELGDSALYLCASSRSATGNTGELYFGPGTRLTVT.